The rows below give T cell receptor beta chains drawn from one sample of a study of cytomegalovirus exposure and HLA in healthy donors. Clones were sequenced by immunoSEQ multiplex PCR, and TCRdb holds only the in-frame ones, with some missing. The table lists some 330,000 clones, roughly 88% of them singletons. The specimen sequenced was PBMCs. The receptors were gathered from a woman between 18 and 29 years old in good health and CMV-seronegative. The CDR3 runs from the conserved cysteine through the conserved F or W. The D gene is left open where the match is weak. Clone size is stated in some rows and not others, as once, few, many or a class when expanded.

D gene	V gene	clone size	J gene	CDR3 length	CDR3 DNA	CDR3 protein
NA	TRBV6-5	once	TRBJ2-1	14	TGTGCCAGCAGTTACCGCGGGAATTACAATGAGCAGTTCTTC	CASSYRGNYNEQFF
NA	TRBV5-4	NA	TRBJ2-7	13	TGTGCCAGCAGCTTGGGAGTTTTAGACGAGCAGTACTTC	CASSLGVLDEQYF
TRBD2	TRBV19	NA	TRBJ2-5	15	TGTGCCAGTAGTATACTAGCGGGAGTTGCGGAGACCCAGTACTTC	CASSILAGVAETQYF
NA	TRBV15	NA	TRBJ1-2	13	TGTGCCACCAGCAGAGAAGCTCTCTATGGCTACACCTTC	CATSREALYGYTF
NA	TRBV5-6	NA	TRBJ2-7	12	TGTGCCAGCCACTCCCCTACCCTGGAGCAGTACTTC	CASHSPTLEQYF
NA	TRBV7-8	NA	TRBJ2-7	14	TGTGCCAGCAGCTTAGCCGACGGGAAGTCCGAGCAGTACTTC	CASSLADGKSEQYF
TRBD2	TRBV7-8	NA	TRBJ2-2	16	TGTGCCAGCAGCCCCGGGGGAGCGGGAAACACCGGGGAGCTGTTTTTT	CASSPGGAGNTGELFF
TRBD2	TRBV4-2	NA	TRBJ2-1	13	TGTGCCAGCGGGCTAGCGGCCTACAATGAGCAGTTCTTC	CASGLAAYNEQFF
NA	TRBV25-1	NA	TRBJ1-1	15	TGTGCCAGCAGTGGGGTGGGCTCCCACAACACTGAAGCTTTCTTT	CASSGVGSHNTEAFF
NA	TRBV18	NA	TRBJ2-5	14	TGTGCCAGCTCACCAGGTCGGGGAGAGGAGACCCAGTACTTC	CASSPGRGEETQYF
NA	TRBV7-2	NA	TRBJ2-5	18	TGTGCCAGCAGCTTATCTTCACCGAGCGGATCTACCGGGTGGACCCAGTACTTC	CASSLSSPSGSTGWTQYF
NA	TRBV18	NA	TRBJ2-2	16	TGTGCCAGCTCACCCAGCGGGCCACCCGACGCCGGGGAGCTGTTTTTT	CASSPSGPPDAGELFF
NA	TRBV7-9	NA	TRBJ2-7	14	TGTGCCAGCAGCTTTGGGGAGGGGGTCTACGAGCAGTACTTC	CASSFGEGVYEQYF
TRBD1	TRBV2	NA	TRBJ2-7	14	TGTGCCAGCGCAGGACAGGCAACGACCTACGAGCAGTACTTC	CASAGQATTYEQYF
NA	TRBV11-2	once	TRBJ2-7	15	TGTGCCAGCAGCCCATACTATCCCGGAGCCTACGAGCAGTACTTC	CASSPYYPGAYEQYF
TRBD2	TRBV9	NA	TRBJ2-1	14	TGTGCCAGCAGCCCCCGGGTAGCGGGGAATGAGCAGTTCTTC	CASSPRVAGNEQFF
NA	TRBV2	NA	TRBJ2-7	12	TGTGCCAGCAGAATAGTTTACGGGGAGCAGTACTTC	CASRIVYGEQYF
NA	TRBV4-2	NA	TRBJ1-2	16	TGTGCCAGCAGCCAAGTGGGGGGGCGTGGGGACTATGGCTACACCTTC	CASSQVGGRGDYGYTF
TRBD1	TRBV14	NA	TRBJ2-6	17	TGTGCCAGCAGCCCTGGGACAGGGCGTCCTGGGGCCAACGTCCTGACTTTC	CASSPGTGRPGANVLTF
TRBD1	TRBV29-1	NA	TRBJ2-5	13	TGCAGCGTGGCAGGGACAGGGATGGAGACCCAGTACTTC	CSVAGTGMETQYF
NA	TRBV4-2	few	TRBJ1-2	15	TGTGCCAGCAGCCAAGATGGCCAGGCAGCCTATGGCTACACCTTC	CASSQDGQAAYGYTF
NA	TRBV11-3	NA	TRBJ2-5	15	TGTGCCAGCAGCTTAGGCGGCGGGTTGGGAGAGACCCAGTACTTC	CASSLGGGLGETQYF
NA	TRBV9	once	TRBJ2-7	14	TGTGCCAGCAGCGAGGGGACTGAATTCTACGAGCAGTACTTC	CASSEGTEFYEQYF
TRBD1	TRBV7-9	few	TRBJ2-7	14	TGTGCCAGCAGCCGACGGGGACAGATCTACGAGCAGTACTTC	CASSRRGQIYEQYF
NA	TRBV7-9	NA	TRBJ2-7	17	TGTGCCAGCAGCTTAGGGACCGGGACACTAAGCTCCTACGAGCAGTACTTC	CASSLGTGTLSSYEQYF
NA	TRBV28	NA	TRBJ2-1	14	TGTGCCAGCAGCGACAGGAGGTCCTACAATGAGCAGTTCTTC	CASSDRRSYNEQFF
TRBD2	TRBV4-3	NA	TRBJ2-7	16	TGCGCCAGCAGCCAGGGACTAGCGGGAGGCTCCTACGAGCAGTACTTC	CASSQGLAGGSYEQYF
TRBD2	TRBV11-3	NA	TRBJ2-2	17	TGTGCCAGCAGCTCGGGACTAGCGGGAGTAGGGACCGGGGAGCTGTTTTTT	CASSSGLAGVGTGELFF
NA	TRBV6-1	NA	TRBJ2-5	14	TGTGCCAGCAGTGAAGCCCCAGGAAGGGAGACCCAGTACTTC	CASSEAPGRETQYF
NA	TRBV28	NA	TRBJ1-2	14	TGTGCCAGCAGTATACCAGGAGGGGCTGGTGGCTACACCTTC	CASSIPGGAGGYTF
NA	TRBV7-9	few	TRBJ1-3	11	TGTGCCAGCTCCACTGGAAACACCATATATTTT	CASSTGNTIYF
NA	TRBV6-5	NA	TRBJ2-7	13	TGTGCCAGCAGTTACGCGGGATCCTACGAGCAGTACTTC	CASSYAGSYEQYF
NA	TRBV23-1	NA	TRBJ2-3	15	TGCGCCAGCAGTCACCCCAGGATCCAGCCAGATACGCAGTATTTT	CASSHPRIQPDTQYF
NA	TRBV6-6	NA	TRBJ1-4	13	TGTGCCAGCACAGGAGCGGGGGGTGAAAAACTGTTTTTT	CASTGAGGEKLFF
NA	TRBV5-1	NA	TRBJ2-3	13	TGCGCCAGCAGCGTAGTAGGAGGGGATACGCAGTATTTT	CASSVVGGDTQYF
TRBD2	TRBV7-9	NA	TRBJ2-7	15	TGTGCCAGCAGCTTAGCGCGACTAGCGGGAGACGAGCAGTACTTC	CASSLARLAGDEQYF
TRBD1	TRBV10-3	few	TRBJ1-2	12	TGTGCCATCAGTGAGGACAGGGGAGGCTACACCTTC	CAISEDRGGYTF
NA	TRBV2	once	TRBJ1-2	14	TGTGCCAGCAGTGTGTCAGACTATAACTATGGCTACACCTTC	CASSVSDYNYGYTF
TRBD2	TRBV2	NA	TRBJ2-7	15	TGTGCCAGCAGTGAAGGCTGGGGGGGGGACTACGAGCAGTACTTC	CASSEGWGGDYEQYF
TRBD2	TRBV6-5	NA	TRBJ2-7	15	TGTGCCAGCAGTTCCGGACTAGCGGGAACCTACGAGCAGTACTTC	CASSSGLAGTYEQYF
TRBD1	TRBV27	NA	TRBJ2-7	16	TGTGCCAGCAGTTTTTCTACAGGGGAAATGGCCTACGAGCAGTACTTC	CASSFSTGEMAYEQYF
TRBD1	TRBV28	NA	TRBJ2-2	16	TGTGCCAGCAGTTTACCCGGACAGGGGAACACCGGGGAGCTGTTTTTT	CASSLPGQGNTGELFF